These 7 T cell receptor beta chains share one sample of origin, sequenced in a study of cytomegalovirus exposure and HLA in healthy donors. Amplification used 60 Vbeta primers and 13 Jbeta primers. TCRdb's table, derived via immunoSEQ multiplex PCR, lists solely in-frame clones and lacks some. The table shows fewer than 150,000 clones, with over 55% occurring only once. Material for sequencing was PBMCs. These receptors were collected from a man between 18 and 35 years old in good health and CMV-seropositive.

This clone was counted a few times. The V and J genes are TRBV2 and TRBJ1-4; 8 bases align to TRBD1. Germline-derived CDR1 and CDR2 are SNHLY and FYNNEI. The CDR3 extends over 17 amino acids. With 3 bases clipped from V and 2 bases from J, the junction kept 8 bases outside the gene matches. CDR3: CASSDPGQGVTNEKLFF. The CDR3 coding sequence is TGTGCCAGCAGTGACCCCGGACAGGGTGTGACTAATGAAAAACTGTTTTTT.

This sequence joins TRBV29-1 and TRBJ2-7, with 7 bases lining up with TRBD1. CDR3 length: 12 amino acids. The junction had 2 bases not matched to a gene; V was cut back by 4 bases and J by 2 bases. CDR1 is SQVTM, CDR2 ANQGSEA, per germline. Here the CDR3 DNA reads TGCAGCGTTGTCGGACAGGCCTACGAGCAGTACTTC. Protein product: CSVVGQAYEQYF.

This chain connects TRBV6-5 to TRBJ1-2; a possible D gene is TRBD1 (5 bases). CDR1 and CDR2 from the germline V gene are MNHEY and SVGAGI. The length of the CDR3 is 15 residues. The V end was cut by 0 bases, the J end by 4 bases, with 12 bases between. The CDR3 is CASSYSHTGRYGYTF. DNA of the CDR3: TGTGCCAGCAGTTACTCTCATACAGGTCGCTATGGCTACACCTTC.

J is TRBJ1-2 and V is TRBV27, with D perhaps TRBD1 (6 bases). Trimming removed 2 bases from V and 3 bases from J, with 10 bases in between. The germline CDR1 and CDR2 sequences are MNHEY and SMNVEV (reference sequence). The CDR3 totals 14 residues. CDR3 DNA sequence: TGTGCCAGCAGTTTAGTCGGACAGCACTATGGCTACACCTTC. This encodes CASSLVGQHYGYTF.

The J gene is TRBJ2-2, the V gene TRBV4-1; D not certain. Germline CDR1 is MGHRA and CDR2 is YSYEKL. The CDR3 length is 12 residues. The germline V and J ends were trimmed by 2 bases and 7 bases, with 5 bases remaining between them. CDR3 in amino acids: CASSQKLGELFF. Written as DNA, the CDR3 is TGCGCCAGCAGCCAAAAACTCGGGGAGCTGTTTTTT.

The V and J genes are TRBV10-3 and TRBJ1-4; TRBD1 matches at 8 bases. V lost 0 bases and J lost 1; bases outside the gene matches: 4. This CDR3 is 17 amino acids long. The germline V gene has CDR1 ENHRY and CDR2 SYGVKD. CDR3 residues: CAISESLGQETNEKLFF. The CDR3 DNA reads as TGTGCCATCAGTGAGTCTTTGGGACAGGAAACTAATGAAAAACTGTTTTTT.

The chain uses TRBV18 and TRBJ1-2; possibly TRBD1 for D (6 bases). The CDR3 is made up of 16 amino acids. The V gene lost 0 bases and the J gene lost 3 bases, with 14 bases spanning the gap. In germline, CDR1 is KGHSH, CDR2 LQKENI. The CDR3 reads CASSPPTVGQYYGYTF. In DNA form, the CDR3 reads TGTGCCAGCTCACCACCTACAGTAGGACAGTACTATGGCTACACCTTC.